This TCR beta chain was identified in a study of CD8 T cells in Susac syndrome. Study-wide background: The sequenced Susac syndrome patients included over 5 who had clinically active disease and 8 or 9 who were in remission.

Through negative isolation, CD4+ and CD8+ T cells were obtained, while TEMRA cells were enriched using FACS. Findings of the study overall: The study conceded that its TCR sequencing and HLA analysis involved relatively few individuals.

Details on this clonotype: Its antigen is still unknown.

Germline values: CDR1 SGDLS, CDR2 YYNGEE. Trimming left V 2 bases short and J 0 bases short, with 10 bases between. CDR3 length equals 15 residues. Random hexamers primed reverse transcription of 0.5 to 1 ug RNA. With immunoSEQ multiplex PCR, TCR beta CDR3 was amplified across 54 Vbeta and 13 Jbeta. TCRdb called the immunoSEQ multiplex PCR reads again in MiXCR, with one record for every CDR3 protein. Of some 200,000 distinct CDR3 sequences listed, 85% to 95% are singletons. The sample comprised CD8+ T cells from PBMCs. This clonotype was obtained from a human donor with Susac syndrome. This chain joins TRBV9 and TRBJ2-3, with D hard to call. The CDR3 sequence: CASSVGGSSTDTQYF. CDR3 coding DNA: TGTGCCAGCAGCGTCGGTGGTTCTAGCACAGATACGCAGTATTTT.